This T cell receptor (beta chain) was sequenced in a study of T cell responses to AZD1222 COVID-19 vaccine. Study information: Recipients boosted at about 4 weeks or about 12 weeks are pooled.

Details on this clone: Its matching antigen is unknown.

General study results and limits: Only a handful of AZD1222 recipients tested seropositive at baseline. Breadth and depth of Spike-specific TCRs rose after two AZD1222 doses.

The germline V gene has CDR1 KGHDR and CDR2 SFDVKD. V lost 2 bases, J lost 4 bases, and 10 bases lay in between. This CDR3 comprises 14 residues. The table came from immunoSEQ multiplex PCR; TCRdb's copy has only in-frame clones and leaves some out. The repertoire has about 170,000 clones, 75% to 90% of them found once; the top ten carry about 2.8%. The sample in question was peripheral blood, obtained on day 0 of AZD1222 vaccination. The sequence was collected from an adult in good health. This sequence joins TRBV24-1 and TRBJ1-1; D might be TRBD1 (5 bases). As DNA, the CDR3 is TGTGCCACCAGTGATTCAGGGTCACGCACTGAAGCTTTCTTT. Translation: CATSDSGSRTEAFF.